Included here is one TCR beta chain sequence, with context. Antigen: not known. Per the germline V gene, CDR1 is MNHEY and CDR2 is SMNVEV (reference sequence). CDR3 length: 14 amino acids. The V end lost 0 bases, the J end lost 6 bases, and 12 bases lay between the germline ends. Produced via immunoSEQ multiplex PCR; TCRdb's table is partial and in-frame only. The table lists around 300,000 clones, 70% to 90% of them singletons. This specimen comes from a study of Ad26.COV2.S vaccination and SARS-CoV-2 variants. Study details: Ad26.COV2.S shots went into the muscle once or twice, 56 days apart.

The treatment denotes: 15 to 20 received Ad26.COV2.S at low or high dose, single or two shots; 5 received placebo; per-sample allocation not given. Sampling happened 63 days after the first vaccine or placebo injection. Study-level findings and limits: Total T cell responses were possibly underestimated by TCR breadth and depth analyses.

The sequence was obtained from a person aged 18 to 65 who received the Ad26.COV2.S COVID-19 vaccine or a placebo. The V and J genes are TRBV27 and TRBJ2-7; D is undetermined. The starting material was peripheral blood, obtained in a trial of Ad26.COV2.S vaccine versus placebo. The CDR3 is CASSLSTVSPEQYF. CDR3 in DNA: TGTGCCAGCAGTTTATCCACAGTGTCACCCGAGCAGTACTTC.